The 10 T cell receptor beta chains below all came from one sample that was sequenced in a study of OX40 agonist ivuxolimab in advanced cancers. Profiling relied on immunoSEQ multiplex PCR, and the TCRdb table lists in-frame clones only, not all of them. This table holds about 76,000 clones, approximately 91% found once. Here the sequenced sample was CD4+ or CD8+ T cells sorted from blood, taken in a trial of the OX40 agonist ivuxolimab. The receptors stem from an adult with an advanced solid tumor such as melanoma, head and neck, liver or kidney cancer.

V usage is TRBV7-2 and J usage is TRBJ2-6; D is possibly TRBD1 (5 bases). The CDR3 covers 17 residues. CDR1 and CDR2 (germline): SGHTA, FQGNSA. V lost 7 bases and J lost 1, with 17 bases in between. In DNA, the CDR3 is TGTGCCAGCACCGGAAGGGGCCCCCCATCTGGGGCCAACGTCCTGACTTTC. As protein: CASTGRGPPSGANVLTF.

This chain joins TRBV5-6 and TRBJ2-1; perhaps TRBD1 as D (5 bases). The V and J ends lost 4 bases and 10 bases respectively, with 12 bases between them. The germline V gene has CDR1 SGHDT and CDR2 YYEEEE. This CDR3 has 12 amino acids. The CDR3 here is CASSPGWREQFF. As DNA, the CDR3 is TGTGCCAGCAGCCCAGGGTGGAGAGAGCAGTTCTTC.

The CDR3 DNA sequence: TGCGCCAGCAGTGTAGCGGGAGGGCCGAATGAGCAGTTCTTC. Translated, it gives CASSVAGGPNEQFF. V and J are TRBV10-2 and TRBJ2-1; 11 bases are a match to TRBD2. The V and J ends lost 4 bases and 7 bases, in that order; junction bases with no gene match: 3. Germline V gene sequence: CDR1 WSHSY, CDR2 SAAADI. The length of the CDR3 is 14 residues.

This clone was detected a few times. The V call is TRBV30, the J call TRBJ2-7; 9 bases are shared with TRBD1. The CDR3 extends over 14 amino acids. V shed 4 bases and J 6 bases; nucleotides not matched to a gene: 10. Germline V gene sequence: CDR1 GTSNPN, CDR2 SVGIG (reference sequence). CDR3 region: CAWTSGTGSSEQYF. The DNA of the CDR3 is TGTGCCTGGACCTCCGGGACAGGGAGCTCCGAGCAGTACTTC.

V usage is TRBV7-8 and J usage is TRBJ1-2, with D possibly TRBD1 on 6 matching bases. Deletions cut 3 bases from V and 4 bases from J, with 15 bases between. This CDR3 has 15 residues. Germline-derived CDR1 and CDR2 are SGHVS and FQNEAQ. The CDR3, as DNA: TGTGCCAGCAGCTTGGCCGCAGGGGCAGGCTATGGCTACACCTTC. It specifies CASSLAAGAGYGYTF.

V is TRBV5-1 and J is TRBJ2-1; no clear D. CDR1 SGHRS and CDR2 YFSETQ come from the germline V gene. V shed 0 bases and J shed 2 bases, with 6 bases lying between them. This CDR3 region has 14 residues. The CDR3 loop reads CASSLDSTYNEQFF. DNA of the CDR3: TGCGCCAGCAGCTTGGACAGTACCTACAATGAGCAGTTCTTC.

The J gene is TRBJ2-7, the V gene TRBV10-2, with D perhaps TRBD1 (6 bases). Between the trimmed V and J ends, which lost 5 bases and 2 bases, there was a span of 13 bases. CDR1 and CDR2 from the germline V gene are WSHSY and SAAADI. This CDR3 region has 14 residues. The CDR3 protein is CASSNSRTAYEQYF. The CDR3 nucleotides are TGCGCCAGCAGTAACTCACGGACAGCCTACGAGCAGTACTTC.

The J gene is TRBJ2-2, the V gene TRBV9; 11 bases agree with TRBD2. This CDR3 is 14 amino acids long. Germline V lookup: CDR1 SGDLS, CDR2 YYNGEE. With V trimmed by 2 bases and J by 6 bases, 0 bases remained unmatched. In DNA, the CDR3 is TGTGCCAGCAGCGTGGGACTAGCGGCCGGGGAGCTGTTTTTT. Translation gives CASSVGLAAGELFF.

This chain joins TRBV9 and TRBJ1-2; no clear D gene. CDR1 and CDR2 (germline): SGDLS, YYNGEE. Deletions cut 3 bases from V and 11 bases from J, with 17 bases between. The CDR3 is 13 amino acids. Here the CDR3 DNA reads TGTGCCAGCAGCGGAAGACCAGACGAGGCATACACCTTC. Protein sequence: CASSGRPDEAYTF.

This clone has only one observation. The chain joins TRBV28 to TRBJ1-5; D not resolved. V was cut by 8 bases and J by 4 bases, with 9 bases left in between. This CDR3 spans 12 amino acids. CDR1 and CDR2 (germline): MDHEN, SYDVKM. CDR3 sequence (DNA): TGTGCCAGCCTAAGTCCGAATCAGCCCCAGCATTTT. Amino acid sequence: CASLSPNQPQHF.